Sequencing of this TCR beta chain was carried out in a study of blood T cell repertoires in COVID-19. Authors' analysis steps: The authors estimated nucleated cell counts from reference gene primer amplification. The method was immunoSEQ multiplex PCR; TCRdb's version includes in-frame clones alone and lacks a portion of them. The V and J calls and clone size are taken from that table; D and trimming were inferred from the DNA. The data hold about 150,000 clones, with around four fifths observed a single time. V lost 6 bases to trimming and J lost 7 bases; unmatched junction nucleotides: 11. This CDR3 comprises 16 residues.

Specimen: peripheral blood. The source of this sequence is a human donor in a cohort sampled during active COVID-19. The rearrangement joins TRBV6-7 to TRBJ2-1; 11 bases match TRBD2. TRBV6-7 is marked as an open reading frame, function uncertain. The CDR3 DNA is TGTGCCAGCAGCCGTCAAACTAGCGGGAGATCGAATGAGCAGTTCTTC. It specifies CASSRQTSGRSNEQFF.